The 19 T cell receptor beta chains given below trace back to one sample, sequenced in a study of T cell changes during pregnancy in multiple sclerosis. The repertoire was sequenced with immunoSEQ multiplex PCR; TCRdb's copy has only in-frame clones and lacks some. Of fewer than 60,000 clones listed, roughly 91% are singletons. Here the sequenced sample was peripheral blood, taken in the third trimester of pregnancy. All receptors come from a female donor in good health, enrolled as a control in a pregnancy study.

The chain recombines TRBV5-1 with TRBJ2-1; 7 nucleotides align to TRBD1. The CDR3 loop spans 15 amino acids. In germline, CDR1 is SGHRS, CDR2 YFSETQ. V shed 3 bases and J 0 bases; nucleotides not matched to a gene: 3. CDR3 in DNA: TGCGCCAGCAGCTGGGACAGTAGCTCCTACAATGAGCAGTTCTTC. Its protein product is CASSWDSSSYNEQFF.

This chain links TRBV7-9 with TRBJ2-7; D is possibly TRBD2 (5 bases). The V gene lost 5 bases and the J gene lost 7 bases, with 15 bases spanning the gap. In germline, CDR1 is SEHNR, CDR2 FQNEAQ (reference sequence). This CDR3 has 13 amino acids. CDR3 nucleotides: TGTGCCAGCAGCCCCCGGACTCGGAGAGAGCAGTACTTC. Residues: CASSPRTRREQYF. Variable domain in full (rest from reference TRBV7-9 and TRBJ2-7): DTGVSQNPRHKITKRGQNVTFRCDPISEHNRLYWYRQTLGQGPEFLTYFQNEAQLEKSRLLSDRFSAERPKGSFSTLEIQRTEQGDSAMYLCASSPRTRREQYFGPGTRLTVT.

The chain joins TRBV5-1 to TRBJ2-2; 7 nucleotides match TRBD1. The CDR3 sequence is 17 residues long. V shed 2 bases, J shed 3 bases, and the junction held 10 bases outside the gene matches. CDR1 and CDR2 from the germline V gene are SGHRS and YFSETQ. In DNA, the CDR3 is TGCGCCAGCAGCTTAGACCCCGACAGGGCGGACACCGGGGAGCTGTTTTTT. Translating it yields CASSLDPDRADTGELFF.

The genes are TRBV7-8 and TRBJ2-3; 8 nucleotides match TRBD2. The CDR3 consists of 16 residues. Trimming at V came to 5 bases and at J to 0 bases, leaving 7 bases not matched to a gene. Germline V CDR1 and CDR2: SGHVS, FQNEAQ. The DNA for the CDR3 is TGTGCCAGCAGCCCCGCCGGCGGGGGGAGCACAGATACGCAGTATTTT. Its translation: CASSPAGGGSTDTQYF. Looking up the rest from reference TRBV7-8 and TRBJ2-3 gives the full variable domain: GAGVSQSPRYKVAKRGQDVALRCDPISGHVSLFWYQQALGQGPEFLTYFQNEAQLDKSGLPSDRFFAERPEGSVSTLKIQRTQQEDSAVYLCASSPAGGGSTDTQYFGPGTRLTVL.

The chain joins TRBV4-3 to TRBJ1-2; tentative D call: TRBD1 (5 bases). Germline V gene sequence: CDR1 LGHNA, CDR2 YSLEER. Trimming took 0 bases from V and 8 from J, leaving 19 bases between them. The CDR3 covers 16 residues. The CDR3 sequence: CASSQEWRGGLGGYTF. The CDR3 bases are TGCGCCAGCAGCCAAGAATGGCGGGGGGGGTTGGGAGGCTACACCTTC.

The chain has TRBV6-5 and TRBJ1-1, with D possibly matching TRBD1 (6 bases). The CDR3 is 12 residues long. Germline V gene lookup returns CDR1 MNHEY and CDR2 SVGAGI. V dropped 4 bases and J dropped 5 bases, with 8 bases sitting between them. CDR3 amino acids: CASSFQGTEAFF. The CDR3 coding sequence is TGTGCCAGCAGTTTCCAGGGGACTGAAGCTTTCTTT.

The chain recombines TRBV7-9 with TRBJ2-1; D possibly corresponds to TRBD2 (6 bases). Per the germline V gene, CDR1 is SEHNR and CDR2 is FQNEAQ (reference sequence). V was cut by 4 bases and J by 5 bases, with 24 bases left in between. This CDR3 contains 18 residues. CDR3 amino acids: CASSYKDPSGPINNEQFF. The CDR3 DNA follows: TGTGCCAGCAGCTATAAGGACCCCAGCGGGCCGATAAACAATGAGCAGTTCTTC.

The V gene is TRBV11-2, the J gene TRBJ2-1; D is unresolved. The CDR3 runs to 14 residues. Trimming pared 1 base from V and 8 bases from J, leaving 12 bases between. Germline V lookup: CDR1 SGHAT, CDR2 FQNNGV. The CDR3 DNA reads TGTGCCAGCAGCTTAGCCTTGGCGGTGGATGAGCAGTTCTTC. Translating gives CASSLALAVDEQFF.

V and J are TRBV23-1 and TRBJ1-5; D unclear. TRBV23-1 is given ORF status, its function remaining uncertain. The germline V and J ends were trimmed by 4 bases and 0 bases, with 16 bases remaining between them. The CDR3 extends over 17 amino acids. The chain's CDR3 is CASSPVDWLDSNQPQHF. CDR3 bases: TGCGCCAGCAGTCCCGTCGACTGGCTAGATAGCAATCAGCCCCAGCATTTT.

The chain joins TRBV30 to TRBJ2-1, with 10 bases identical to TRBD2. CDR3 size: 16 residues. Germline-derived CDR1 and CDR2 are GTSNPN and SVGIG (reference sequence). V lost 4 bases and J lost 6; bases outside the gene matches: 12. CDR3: CAWNLGLAGVSNEQFF. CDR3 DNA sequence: TGTGCCTGGAATCTCGGGCTAGCGGGAGTTTCCAATGAGCAGTTCTTC. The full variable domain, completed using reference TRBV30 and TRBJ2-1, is SQTIHQWPATLVQPVGSPLSLECTVEGTSNPNLYWYRQAAGRGLQLLFYSVGIGQISSEVPQNLSASRPQDRQFILSSKKLLLSDSGFYLCAWNLGLAGVSNEQFFGPGTRLTVL.

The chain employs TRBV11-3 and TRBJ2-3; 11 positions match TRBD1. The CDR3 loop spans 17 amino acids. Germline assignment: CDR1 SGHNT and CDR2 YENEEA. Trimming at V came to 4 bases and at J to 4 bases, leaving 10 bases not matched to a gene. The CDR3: CASSSKDRDRGADTQYF. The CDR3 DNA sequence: TGTGCCAGCAGCTCAAAAGATCGGGACAGGGGGGCAGATACGCAGTATTTT.

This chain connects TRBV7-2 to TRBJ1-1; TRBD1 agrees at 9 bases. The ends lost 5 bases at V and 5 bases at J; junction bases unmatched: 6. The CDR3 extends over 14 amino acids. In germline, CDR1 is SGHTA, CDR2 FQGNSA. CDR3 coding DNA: TGTGCCAGCAGCGGGGACAGGGTGGGGACTGAAGCTTTCTTT. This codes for CASSGDRVGTEAFF.

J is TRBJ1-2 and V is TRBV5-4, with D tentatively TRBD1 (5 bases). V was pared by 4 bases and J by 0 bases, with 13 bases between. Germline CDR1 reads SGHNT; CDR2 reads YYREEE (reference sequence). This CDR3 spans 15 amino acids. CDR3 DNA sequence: TGTGCCAGCAGCCTATTGGGGCAGGCTAACTATGGCTACACCTTC. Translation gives CASSLLGQANYGYTF.

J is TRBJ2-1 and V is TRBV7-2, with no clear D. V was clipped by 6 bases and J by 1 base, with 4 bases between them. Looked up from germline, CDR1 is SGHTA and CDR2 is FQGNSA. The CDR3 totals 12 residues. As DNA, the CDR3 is TGTGCCAGCAGTATATCCTACAATGAGCAGTTCTTC. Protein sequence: CASSISYNEQFF.

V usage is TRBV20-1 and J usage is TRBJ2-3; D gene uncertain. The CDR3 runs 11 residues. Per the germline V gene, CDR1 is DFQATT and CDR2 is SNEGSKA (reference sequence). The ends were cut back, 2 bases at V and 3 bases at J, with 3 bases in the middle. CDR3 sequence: CSARSTDTQYF. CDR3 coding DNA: TGCAGTGCTAGATCAACAGATACGCAGTATTTT.

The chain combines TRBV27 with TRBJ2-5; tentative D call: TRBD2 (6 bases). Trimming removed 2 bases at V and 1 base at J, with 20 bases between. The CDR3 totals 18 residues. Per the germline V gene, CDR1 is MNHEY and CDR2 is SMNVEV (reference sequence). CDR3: CASSLKLRGYSTQETQYF. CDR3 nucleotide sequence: TGTGCCAGCAGTTTAAAATTGCGGGGTTACAGCACCCAAGAGACCCAGTACTTC.

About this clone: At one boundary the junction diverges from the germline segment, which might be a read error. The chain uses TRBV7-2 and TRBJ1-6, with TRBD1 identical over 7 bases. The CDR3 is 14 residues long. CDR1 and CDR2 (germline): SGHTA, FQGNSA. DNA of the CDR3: TGTGCCAGCAGCTTGGCAGGGGGGAATTCTCCCCTCCACTTT. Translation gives CASSLAGGNSPLHF.

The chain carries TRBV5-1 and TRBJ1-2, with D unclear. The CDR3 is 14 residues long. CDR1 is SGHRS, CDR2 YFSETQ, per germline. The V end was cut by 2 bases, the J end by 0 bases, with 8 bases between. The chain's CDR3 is CASSFEGANYGYTF. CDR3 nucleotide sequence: TGCGCCAGCAGCTTCGAGGGAGCTAACTATGGCTACACCTTC.

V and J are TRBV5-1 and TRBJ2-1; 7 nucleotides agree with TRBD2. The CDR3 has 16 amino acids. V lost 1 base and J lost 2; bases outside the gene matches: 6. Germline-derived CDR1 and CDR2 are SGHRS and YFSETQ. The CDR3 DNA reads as TGCGCCAGCAGCTTGTTGGCTAGCGGTACCTACAATGAGCAGTTCTTC. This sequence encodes CASSLLASGTYNEQFF. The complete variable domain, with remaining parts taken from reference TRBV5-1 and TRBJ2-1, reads KAGVTQTPRYLIKTRGQQVTLSCSPISGHRSVSWYQQTPGQGLQFLFEYFSETQRNKGNFPGRFSGRQFSNSRSEMNVSTLELGDSALYLCASSLLASGTYNEQFFGPGTRLTVL.